A selection of T cell receptor beta chains follows, all from one sample in a study of blood T cell repertoires in COVID-19. Produced via immunoSEQ multiplex PCR; TCRdb's table is partial and in-frame only. The table lists around 70,000 clones, 60% to 85% of them singletons. Sequencing was carried out using peripheral blood. These receptors were collected from a man between 70 and 80 years old with acute or convalescent COVID-19. Both conserved end residues are part of each CDR3. Each record gives: clone size, J gene, D gene, V gene, CDR3 protein, CDR3 DNA. A D gene is named only where the DNA matches it firmly. The size field is filled for only some rows; it gives once, few, many or a size class.

clone size: NA; J gene: TRBJ2-7; D gene: TRBD2; V gene: TRBV7-6; CDR3 protein: CASSLGREGGEQYF; CDR3 DNA: TGTGCCAGCAGTTTAGGCCGGGAGGGTGGAGAGCAGTACTTC
clone size: many; J gene: TRBJ2-5; D gene: TRBD1; V gene: TRBV19; CDR3 protein: CASSRTGGETQYF; CDR3 DNA: TGTGCCAGTAGCCGTACAGGGGGCGAGACCCAGTACTTC
clone size: NA; J gene: TRBJ1-2; D gene: TRBD1; V gene: TRBV13; CDR3 protein: CASRYLQGVNYGYTF; CDR3 DNA: TGTGCCAGCAGATACCTCCAGGGGGTTAACTATGGCTACACCTTC
clone size: NA; J gene: TRBJ2-1; D gene: TRBD2; V gene: TRBV7-2; CDR3 protein: CASSQNRLAVYNEQFF; CDR3 DNA: TGTGCCAGCAGCCAAAATCGACTAGCGGTATACAATGAGCAGTTCTTC
clone size: NA; J gene: TRBJ2-7; D gene: NA; V gene: TRBV28; CDR3 protein: CASCWRAELYEQYF; CDR3 DNA: TGTGCCAGCTGCTGGCGGGCCGAACTCTACGAGCAGTACTTC
clone size: many; J gene: TRBJ1-3; D gene: TRBD1; V gene: TRBV19; CDR3 protein: CASSLEGAPGNTIYF; CDR3 DNA: TGTGCCAGTAGTCTCGAGGGGGCGCCTGGAAACACCATATATTTT
clone size: NA; J gene: TRBJ1-2; D gene: NA; V gene: TRBV6-5; CDR3 protein: CASSYSSGSRSYTF; CDR3 DNA: TGTGCCAGCAGTTACTCGAGCGGCAGTCGATCCTACACCTTC
clone size: NA; J gene: TRBJ2-7; D gene: NA; V gene: TRBV21-1; CDR3 protein: CASSCIGGGTGWNEQYF; CDR3 DNA: TGTGCCAGCAGCTGCATCGGGGGAGGGACAGGGTGGAACGAGCAGTACTTC
clone size: NA; J gene: TRBJ2-1; D gene: TRBD2; V gene: TRBV7-9; CDR3 protein: CASSLAGAGGPDEQFF; CDR3 DNA: TGTGCCAGCAGCTTAGCGGGAGCGGGAGGGCCAGATGAGCAGTTCTTC
clone size: NA; J gene: TRBJ2-3; D gene: TRBD2; V gene: TRBV28; CDR3 protein: CASSPSGSGGLDTQYF; CDR3 DNA: TGTGCCAGCAGCCCCTCCGGTAGCGGGGGATTAGATACGCAGTATTTT
clone size: NA; J gene: TRBJ2-3; D gene: TRBD2; V gene: TRBV3-1/TRBV3-2; CDR3 protein: CASSQDRKDWEREGADTQYF; CDR3 DNA: TGTGCCAGCAGCCAAGATCGGAAGGACTGGGAGCGGGAGGGGGCAGATACGCAGTATTTT
clone size: once; J gene: TRBJ1-5; D gene: TRBD1; V gene: TRBV5-5; CDR3 protein: CASSLLDRVLVNQPQHF; CDR3 DNA: TGTGCCAGCAGCCTACTGGACAGGGTACTTGTCAATCAGCCCCAGCATTTT
clone size: few; J gene: TRBJ1-5; D gene: TRBD1; V gene: TRBV18; CDR3 protein: CASSPPGQGILGVDQPQHF; CDR3 DNA: TGTGCCAGCTCACCACCGGGACAGGGCATCCTGGGAGTGGATCAGCCCCAGCATTTT
clone size: NA; J gene: TRBJ1-4; D gene: NA; V gene: TRBV10-3; CDR3 protein: CAISEGQMVEKLFF; CDR3 DNA: TGTGCCATCAGTGAGGGACAGATGGTTGAAAAACTGTTTTTT
clone size: many; J gene: TRBJ1-1; D gene: NA; V gene: TRBV7-9; CDR3 protein: CASSLAETVMNTEAFF; CDR3 DNA: TGTGCCAGCAGCTTAGCAGAAACAGTGATGAACACTGAAGCTTTCTTT
clone size: few; J gene: TRBJ2-7; D gene: NA; V gene: TRBV4-1; CDR3 protein: CASSQDRTGGYEQYF; CDR3 DNA: TGCGCCAGCAGCCAAGATCGAACAGGTGGCTACGAGCAGTACTTC
clone size: NA; J gene: TRBJ2-1; D gene: NA; V gene: TRBV11-2; CDR3 protein: CASSLAFGGEQFF; CDR3 DNA: TGTGCCAGCAGCTTAGCGTTCGGAGGGGAGCAGTTCTTC
clone size: NA; J gene: TRBJ1-2; D gene: TRBD1; V gene: TRBV28; CDR3 protein: CASSFEPGQGSSNYGYTF; CDR3 DNA: TGTGCCAGCAGTTTCGAGCCGGGACAGGGGTCGAGTAACTATGGCTACACCTTC
clone size: once; J gene: TRBJ2-2; D gene: NA; V gene: TRBV29-1; CDR3 protein: CSVEPSDSSTGELFF; CDR3 DNA: TGCAGCGTTGAACCATCAGACAGTTCGACCGGGGAGCTGTTTTTT
clone size: NA; J gene: TRBJ2-6; D gene: TRBD1; V gene: TRBV18; CDR3 protein: CASSPGQGLPNVLTF; CDR3 DNA: TGTGCCAGCTCACCGGGACAGGGTCTGCCCAACGTCCTGACTTTC
clone size: NA; J gene: TRBJ1-3; D gene: NA; V gene: TRBV6-6; CDR3 protein: CASSYGGSTGNTIYF; CDR3 DNA: TGTGCCAGCAGTTACGGGGGGAGCACTGGAAACACCATATATTTT
clone size: NA; J gene: TRBJ1-2; D gene: TRBD1; V gene: TRBV13; CDR3 protein: CASSPGPGQGDSYTF; CDR3 DNA: TGTGCCAGCAGCCCCGGCCCGGGACAGGGGGATAGCTACACCTTC
clone size: many; J gene: TRBJ2-3; D gene: NA; V gene: TRBV11-1; CDR3 protein: CASNEGQRGTDTQYF; CDR3 DNA: TGTGCCAGCAATGAAGGGCAGCGGGGCACAGATACGCAGTATTTT
clone size: NA; J gene: TRBJ2-7; D gene: NA; V gene: TRBV24-1; CDR3 protein: CATSGQGNEQYF; CDR3 DNA: TGTGCCACCAGTGGTCAGGGGAACGAGCAGTACTTC
clone size: once; J gene: TRBJ1-1; D gene: NA; V gene: TRBV21-1; CDR3 protein: CASSKIRGAFF; CDR3 DNA: TGTGCCAGCAGCAAGATCCGAGGAGCTTTCTTT
clone size: NA; J gene: TRBJ1-2; D gene: TRBD1; V gene: TRBV6-5; CDR3 protein: CASSLQDRGYGYTF; CDR3 DNA: TGTGCCAGCAGTTTGCAAGACAGGGGGTATGGCTACACCTTC
clone size: many; J gene: TRBJ2-7; D gene: NA; V gene: TRBV11-2; CDR3 protein: CASSNTRGSYEQYF; CDR3 DNA: TGTGCCAGCAGCAATACTCGAGGCTCCTACGAGCAGTACTTC
clone size: NA; J gene: TRBJ1-3; D gene: NA; V gene: TRBV7-2; CDR3 protein: CASSLWAGAGNTIYF; CDR3 DNA: TGTGCCAGCAGCTTATGGGCAGGGGCTGGAAACACCATATATTTT
clone size: NA; J gene: TRBJ1-6; D gene: NA; V gene: TRBV27; CDR3 protein: CASSSAQGLAPLHF; CDR3 DNA: TGTGCCAGCAGTTCTGCCCAGGGGCTGGCGCCCCTCCACTTT
clone size: NA; J gene: TRBJ1-5; D gene: TRBD1; V gene: TRBV27; CDR3 protein: CASSSGTGGQPQHF; CDR3 DNA: TGTGCCAGCAGTTCCGGGACAGGGGGACAGCCCCAGCATTTT
clone size: NA; J gene: TRBJ2-2; D gene: NA; V gene: TRBV18; CDR3 protein: CASSREARAGDANTGELFF; CDR3 DNA: TGTGCCAGCTCACGTGAGGCCCGGGCGGGCGATGCGAACACCGGGGAGCTGTTTTTT
clone size: NA; J gene: TRBJ1-6; D gene: TRBD1; V gene: TRBV29-1; CDR3 protein: CSAGTVNSPLHF; CDR3 DNA: TGCAGCGCCGGGACAGTAAATTCACCCCTCCACTTT
clone size: NA; J gene: TRBJ1-5; D gene: NA; V gene: TRBV19; CDR3 protein: CASRVDSSNQPQHF; CDR3 DNA: TGTGCCAGTAGGGTGGACAGCTCCAATCAGCCCCAGCATTTT
clone size: NA; J gene: TRBJ1-2; D gene: NA; V gene: TRBV10-3; CDR3 protein: CAIRQPTSYGYTF; CDR3 DNA: TGTGCCATCAGACAGCCAACCTCCTATGGCTACACCTTC
clone size: NA; J gene: TRBJ2-7; D gene: TRBD1; V gene: TRBV24-1; CDR3 protein: CATSDPRGLYEQYF; CDR3 DNA: TGTGCCACCAGTGATCCCAGGGGGCTCTACGAGCAGTACTTC